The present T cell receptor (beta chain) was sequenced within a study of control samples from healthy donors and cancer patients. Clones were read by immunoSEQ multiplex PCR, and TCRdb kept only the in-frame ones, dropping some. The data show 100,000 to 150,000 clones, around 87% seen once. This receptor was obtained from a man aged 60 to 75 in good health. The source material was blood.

In nucleotides, the CDR3 is TGCAGCGTTGCCGAGGGGGCCCAGTACTTC. This codes for CSVAEGAQYF. The chain joins TRBV29-1 to TRBJ2-5; a weak D match, TRBD1 (6 bases). From germline, CDR1 is SQVTM and CDR2 ANQGSEA. CDR3 length: 10 amino acids. With 4 bases removed from V and 9 bases from J, the gap between germline ends came to 9 bases.